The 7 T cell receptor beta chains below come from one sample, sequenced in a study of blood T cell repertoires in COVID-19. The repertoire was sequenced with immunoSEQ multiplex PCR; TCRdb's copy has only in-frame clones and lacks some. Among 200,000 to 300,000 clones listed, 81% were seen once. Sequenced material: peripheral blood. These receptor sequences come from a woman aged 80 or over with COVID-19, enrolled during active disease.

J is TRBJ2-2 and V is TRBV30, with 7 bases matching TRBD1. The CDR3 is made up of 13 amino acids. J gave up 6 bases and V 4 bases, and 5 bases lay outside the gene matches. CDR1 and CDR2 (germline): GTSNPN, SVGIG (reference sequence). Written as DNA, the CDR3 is TGTGCCTGGACCAAGACAGGGCCCGGGGAGCTGTTTTTT. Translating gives CAWTKTGPGELFF.

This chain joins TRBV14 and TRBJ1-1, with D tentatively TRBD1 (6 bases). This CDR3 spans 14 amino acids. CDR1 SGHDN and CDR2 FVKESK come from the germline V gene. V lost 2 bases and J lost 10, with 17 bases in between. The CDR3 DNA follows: TGTGCCAGCAGCCAAAGCGGGGGACACAAAGGAGCTTTCTTT. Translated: CASSQSGGHKGAFF.

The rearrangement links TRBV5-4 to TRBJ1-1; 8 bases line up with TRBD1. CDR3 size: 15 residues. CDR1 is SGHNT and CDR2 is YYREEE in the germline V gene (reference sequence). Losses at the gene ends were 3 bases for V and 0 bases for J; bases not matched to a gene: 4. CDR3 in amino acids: CASSSPGQVNTEAFF. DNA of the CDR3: TGTGCCAGCAGCTCACCGGGACAGGTGAACACTGAAGCTTTCTTT.

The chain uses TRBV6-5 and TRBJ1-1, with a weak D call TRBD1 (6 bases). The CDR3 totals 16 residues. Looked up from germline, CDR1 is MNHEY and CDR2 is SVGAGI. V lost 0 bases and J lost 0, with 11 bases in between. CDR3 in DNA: TGTGCCAGCAGTTACTCAGGGGGTAGCATGAACACTGAAGCTTTCTTT. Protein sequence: CASSYSGGSMNTEAFF.

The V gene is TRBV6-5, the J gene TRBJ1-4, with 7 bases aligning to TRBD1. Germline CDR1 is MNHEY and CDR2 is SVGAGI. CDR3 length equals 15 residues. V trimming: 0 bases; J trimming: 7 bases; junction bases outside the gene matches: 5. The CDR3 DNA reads TGTGCCAGCAGTTACTCGAGACAGGGCGGTGAAAAACTGTTTTTT. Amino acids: CASSYSRQGGEKLFF.

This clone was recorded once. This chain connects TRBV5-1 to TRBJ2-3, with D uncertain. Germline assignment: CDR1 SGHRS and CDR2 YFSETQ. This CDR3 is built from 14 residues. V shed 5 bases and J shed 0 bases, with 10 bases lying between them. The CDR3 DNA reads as TGCGCCAGCAGGGCACCCTCTAGCACAGATACGCAGTATTTT. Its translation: CASRAPSSTDTQYF.

In nucleotides, the CDR3 is TGTGCCAGCAGTTTACTTTACGAGCAGTACTTC. Amino acids: CASSLLYEQYF. The chain combines TRBV28 with TRBJ2-7, with D uncertain. The V end was cut by 2 bases, the J end by 4 bases, with 3 bases between. There are 11 residues in the CDR3. Germline lookup yields CDR1 MDHEN and CDR2 SYDVKM.